Listed below are T cell receptor beta chains from one sample, sequenced in a study of cytomegalovirus exposure and HLA in healthy donors. Libraries were prepared by immunoSEQ multiplex PCR; TCRdb keeps only in-frame clonotypes and omits some of them. Here the sample spans about 98,000 clones, 87% being singletons. Sequencing was carried out using PBMCs. The receptors shown here come from a man between 18 and 35 years old in good health and CMV-seropositive. Each CDR3 is given with its conserved first and last residue. Each record gives: D gene, CDR3 length, clone size, J gene, V gene, CDR3 protein, CDR3 DNA. D genes are given only for firm matches. Some rows mark clone size as missing; the rest say once, few, many or name a class of expanded clone.

d_gene: TRBD1; len: 16; abundance: .; j_gene: TRBJ2-2; v_gene: TRBV30; CDR3aa: CASRGRSRTVAGELFF; CDR3nt: TGTGCCTCGAGGGGGCGGAGCCGAACGGTTGCCGGGGAGCTGTTTTTT
d_gene: TRBD1; len: 17; abundance: .; j_gene: TRBJ1-5; v_gene: TRBV7-3; CDR3aa: CASSLDPGQGNNQPQHF; CDR3nt: TGTGCCAGCAGCCTAGATCCGGGACAGGGGAACAATCAGCCCCAGCATTTT
d_gene: .; len: 15; abundance: .; j_gene: TRBJ2-2; v_gene: TRBV7-2; CDR3aa: CASSLVGGGDGELFF; CDR3nt: TGTGCCAGCAGCTTAGTGGGGGGAGGCGACGGGGAGCTGTTTTTT
d_gene: TRBD2; len: 17; abundance: .; j_gene: TRBJ2-3; v_gene: TRBV9; CDR3aa: CASSVVSGGLRGDTQYF; CDR3nt: TGTGCCAGCAGCGTAGTATCGGGGGGGCTAAGGGGAGATACGCAGTATTTT
d_gene: .; len: 15; abundance: .; j_gene: TRBJ2-3; v_gene: TRBV7-9; CDR3aa: CASSLRGASTDTQYF; CDR3nt: TGTGCCAGCAGCTTACGCGGGGCTAGCACAGATACGCAGTATTTT
d_gene: TRBD1; len: 14; abundance: .; j_gene: TRBJ1-4; v_gene: TRBV7-9; CDR3aa: CASSLTGGGEKLFF; CDR3nt: TGTGCCAGCAGCTTGACAGGGGGCGGTGAAAAACTGTTTTTT
d_gene: .; len: 15; abundance: .; j_gene: TRBJ1-2; v_gene: TRBV27; CDR3aa: CASSLSQGRSYGYTF; CDR3nt: TGTGCCAGCAGTTTATCACAGGGTAGGAGCTATGGCTACACCTTC
d_gene: .; len: 13; abundance: many; j_gene: TRBJ1-1; v_gene: TRBV6-7; CDR3aa: CASNRQVNTEAFF; CDR3nt: TGTGCCAGCAACAGGCAGGTGAACACTGAAGCTTTCTTT
d_gene: TRBD2; len: 16; abundance: .; j_gene: TRBJ2-7; v_gene: TRBV9; CDR3aa: CASSVSPGLVAGEQYF; CDR3nt: TGTGCCAGCAGCGTCTCACCGGGACTAGTTGCTGGCGAGCAGTACTTC
d_gene: TRBD1; len: 17; abundance: .; j_gene: TRBJ1-1; v_gene: TRBV27; CDR3aa: CASSLTGDVIMNTEAFF; CDR3nt: TGTGCCAGCAGTTTAACAGGGGACGTTATTATGAACACTGAAGCTTTCTTT
d_gene: .; len: 15; abundance: once; j_gene: TRBJ2-7; v_gene: TRBV7-2; CDR3aa: CASSFFASLAYEQYF; CDR3nt: TGTGCCAGCAGCTTTTTTGCTAGCCTAGCCTACGAGCAGTACTTC
d_gene: TRBD2; len: 15; abundance: .; j_gene: TRBJ2-5; v_gene: TRBV25-1; CDR3aa: CASSQTSGAQETQYF; CDR3nt: TGTGCCAGCAGCCAAACTAGCGGGGCACAAGAGACCCAGTACTTC
d_gene: TRBD2; len: 14; abundance: .; j_gene: TRBJ2-1; v_gene: TRBV28; CDR3aa: CASSRGLAGGRQFF; CDR3nt: TGTGCCAGCAGCCGGGGACTAGCGGGAGGCCGGCAGTTCTTC
d_gene: TRBD2; len: 15; abundance: .; j_gene: TRBJ2-7; v_gene: TRBV7-2; CDR3aa: CASSLVPSGHYEQYF; CDR3nt: TGTGCCAGCAGCTTAGTTCCTAGCGGACACTACGAGCAGTACTTC
d_gene: .; len: 16; abundance: .; j_gene: TRBJ2-3; v_gene: TRBV11-2; CDR3aa: CASSLDLAGSTDTQYF; CDR3nt: TGTGCCAGCAGCTTAGATCTTGCGGGTAGCACAGATACGCAGTATTTT
d_gene: TRBD2; len: 17; abundance: .; j_gene: TRBJ2-3; v_gene: TRBV7-3; CDR3aa: CASSYGLAGGYTDTQYF; CDR3nt: TGTGCCAGCAGCTACGGACTAGCGGGGGGATACACAGATACGCAGTATTTT
d_gene: TRBD1; len: 14; abundance: .; j_gene: TRBJ2-7; v_gene: TRBV6-5; CDR3aa: CASSLAGQGYEQYF; CDR3nt: TGTGCCAGCAGCCTCGCGGGACAGGGGTACGAGCAGTACTTC
d_gene: .; len: 15; abundance: few; j_gene: TRBJ2-5; v_gene: TRBV2; CDR3aa: CASSERRGPQETQYF; CDR3nt: TGTGCCAGCAGTGAACGGAGGGGCCCACAAGAGACCCAGTACTTC
d_gene: .; len: 11; abundance: once; j_gene: TRBJ1-1; v_gene: TRBV7-2; CDR3aa: CASSLGGRAFF; CDR3nt: TGTGCCAGCAGCTTAGGAGGGAGAGCTTTCTTT
d_gene: TRBD1; len: 13; abundance: .; j_gene: TRBJ2-7; v_gene: TRBV6-1; CDR3aa: CASGGTGYNEQYF; CDR3nt: TGTGCCAGTGGGGGGACAGGGTACAACGAGCAGTACTTC
d_gene: .; len: 13; abundance: .; j_gene: TRBJ1-2; v_gene: TRBV9; CDR3aa: CASSRQPHIGYTF; CDR3nt: TGTGCCAGCAGCAGACAGCCCCATATTGGCTACACCTTC
d_gene: .; len: 15; abundance: .; j_gene: TRBJ1-5; v_gene: TRBV19; CDR3aa: CASSTVGGARQPQHF; CDR3nt: TGTGCCAGTAGTACCGTAGGAGGAGCGCGTCAGCCCCAGCATTTT
d_gene: TRBD1; len: 14; abundance: .; j_gene: TRBJ1-2; v_gene: TRBV6-5; CDR3aa: CASGYRGPFYGYTF; CDR3nt: TGTGCCAGCGGATACAGGGGCCCTTTCTATGGCTACACCTTC
d_gene: .; len: 15; abundance: .; j_gene: TRBJ2-5; v_gene: TRBV7-7; CDR3aa: CASSLSAGEGETQYF; CDR3nt: TGTGCCAGCAGCTTATCGGCAGGGGAGGGTGAGACCCAGTACTTC
d_gene: TRBD1; len: 16; abundance: .; j_gene: TRBJ1-4; v_gene: TRBV11-2; CDR3aa: CASSPIDRGRVEKLFF; CDR3nt: TGTGCCAGCAGCCCTATCGACAGGGGGCGGGTTGAAAAACTGTTTTTT
d_gene: TRBD2; len: 15; abundance: .; j_gene: TRBJ2-3; v_gene: TRBV6-1; CDR3aa: CASSEASGISDTQYF; CDR3nt: TGTGCCAGCAGTGAAGCGAGCGGGATATCAGATACGCAGTATTTT
d_gene: .; len: 13; abundance: few; j_gene: TRBJ1-5; v_gene: TRBV5-1; CDR3aa: CASSLSGNQPQHF; CDR3nt: TGCGCCAGCAGCTTGTCCGGCAATCAGCCCCAGCATTTT
d_gene: .; len: 13; abundance: .; j_gene: TRBJ2-5; v_gene: TRBV2; CDR3aa: CASSVLYQETQYF; CDR3nt: TGTGCCAGCAGTGTATTGTACCAAGAGACCCAGTACTTC
d_gene: TRBD1; len: 13; abundance: .; j_gene: TRBJ1-2; v_gene: TRBV6-5; CDR3aa: CASSKTGVRGYTF; CDR3nt: TGTGCCAGCAGTAAAACAGGGGTTCGGGGCTACACCTTC
d_gene: .; len: 13; abundance: once; j_gene: TRBJ1-5; v_gene: TRBV18; CDR3aa: CASSPQGGQPQHF; CDR3nt: TGTGCCAGCTCACCACAAGGGGGTCAGCCCCAGCATTTT
d_gene: .; len: 14; abundance: .; j_gene: TRBJ2-1; v_gene: TRBV15; CDR3aa: CATSRGLGYNEQFF; CDR3nt: TGTGCCACCAGCAGAGGACTGGGCTACAATGAGCAGTTCTTC
d_gene: TRBD1; len: 15; abundance: .; j_gene: TRBJ1-2; v_gene: TRBV27; CDR3aa: CASSFRDSGDYGYTF; CDR3nt: TGTGCCAGCAGTTTTAGGGACAGTGGGGACTATGGCTACACCTTC
d_gene: TRBD2; len: 17; abundance: .; j_gene: TRBJ2-1; v_gene: TRBV4-3; CDR3aa: CASSQDILAGSYNEQFF; CDR3nt: TGCGCCAGCAGCCAAGATATACTAGCGGGGTCCTACAATGAGCAGTTCTTC
d_gene: TRBD1; len: 13; abundance: once; j_gene: TRBJ2-1; v_gene: TRBV27; CDR3aa: CASSPDRVSEQFF; CDR3nt: TGTGCCAGCAGTCCCGACAGGGTCTCTGAGCAGTTCTTC
d_gene: .; len: 16; abundance: .; j_gene: TRBJ1-1; v_gene: TRBV27; CDR3aa: CASSLKAGPTLTEAFF; CDR3nt: TGTGCCAGCAGTTTAAAGGCAGGGCCGACTTTAACTGAAGCTTTCTTT
d_gene: TRBD1; len: 15; abundance: .; j_gene: TRBJ2-3; v_gene: TRBV6-1; CDR3aa: CASSPIDRGADTQYF; CDR3nt: TGTGCCAGCAGTCCGATTGACAGGGGTGCAGATACGCAGTATTTT
d_gene: TRBD1; len: 18; abundance: many; j_gene: TRBJ1-3; v_gene: TRBV4-1; CDR3aa: CASSRPGTVGSSGNTIYF; CDR3nt: TGCGCCAGCAGCCGCCCCGGGACAGTGGGGAGCTCTGGAAACACCATATATTTT
d_gene: TRBD1; len: 15; abundance: .; j_gene: TRBJ2-7; v_gene: TRBV6-5; CDR3aa: CASRRRDRGQDEQYF; CDR3nt: TGTGCCAGCAGGCGCCGGGACAGGGGGCAGGACGAGCAGTACTTC
d_gene: .; len: 13; abundance: .; j_gene: TRBJ2-7; v_gene: TRBV12-5; CDR3aa: CASGGDSTYEQYF; CDR3nt: TGTGCTAGTGGGGGTGACAGCACCTACGAGCAGTACTTC
d_gene: .; len: 13; abundance: few; j_gene: TRBJ1-1; v_gene: TRBV6-4; CDR3aa: CASSPEENTEAFF; CDR3nt: TGTGCCAGCAGTCCCGAGGAGAACACTGAAGCTTTCTTT
d_gene: TRBD2; len: 13; abundance: .; j_gene: TRBJ2-3; v_gene: TRBV15; CDR3aa: CATRLAGGDTQYF; CDR3nt: TGTGCCACCAGACTAGCGGGAGGGGATACGCAGTATTTT
d_gene: TRBD1; len: 16; abundance: .; j_gene: TRBJ1-6; v_gene: TRBV19; CDR3aa: CACGAETGSYNSPLHF; CDR3nt: TGTGCCTGTGGGGCCGAGACAGGGTCCTATAATTCACCCCTCCACTTT
d_gene: TRBD2; len: 16; abundance: .; j_gene: TRBJ2-5; v_gene: TRBV18; CDR3aa: CASSQTSGGNQETQYF; CDR3nt: TGTGCCAGCTCACAGACTAGCGGGGGCAACCAAGAGACCCAGTACTTC
d_gene: TRBD1; len: 16; abundance: .; j_gene: TRBJ1-5; v_gene: TRBV18; CDR3aa: CASSPPGRGSNQPQHF; CDR3nt: TGTGCCAGCTCACCACCGGGCAGGGGGAGCAATCAGCCCCAGCATTTT
d_gene: TRBD2; len: 15; abundance: .; j_gene: TRBJ2-3; v_gene: TRBV4-2; CDR3aa: CASSPGLAGTDTQYF; CDR3nt: TGTGCCAGCAGCCCTGGACTAGCGGGCACAGATACGCAGTATTTT
d_gene: .; len: 13; abundance: .; j_gene: TRBJ2-7; v_gene: TRBV5-8; CDR3aa: CASGGRGDYEQYF; CDR3nt: TGTGCCAGCGGGGGCCGGGGGGACTACGAGCAGTACTTC
d_gene: TRBD1; len: 18; abundance: once; j_gene: TRBJ2-7; v_gene: TRBV11-3; CDR3aa: CASSSRTGFSLTTYEQYF; CDR3nt: TGTGCCAGCAGCTCCCGGACAGGGTTCAGTTTGACCACCTACGAGCAGTACTTC
d_gene: .; len: 14; abundance: .; j_gene: TRBJ2-1; v_gene: TRBV10-3; CDR3aa: CAIRQFNSYNEQFF; CDR3nt: TGTGCCATTCGACAGTTCAATTCCTACAATGAGCAGTTCTTC
d_gene: .; len: 14; abundance: .; j_gene: TRBJ1-3; v_gene: TRBV9; CDR3aa: CASSERTAGNTIYF; CDR3nt: TGTGCCAGCAGCGAGAGGACAGCTGGAAACACCATATATTTT
d_gene: .; len: 15; abundance: once; j_gene: TRBJ1-5; v_gene: TRBV12-5; CDR3aa: CASGLVGRGNQPQHF; CDR3nt: TGTGCTAGTGGTTTGGTAGGACGGGGAAATCAGCCCCAGCATTTT
d_gene: .; len: 18; abundance: .; j_gene: TRBJ1-3; v_gene: TRBV19; CDR3aa: CASSYPKTTGTSGNTIYF; CDR3nt: TGTGCCAGTAGTTACCCCAAGACCACAGGAACCTCTGGAAACACCATATATTTT
d_gene: .; len: 15; abundance: .; j_gene: TRBJ1-2; v_gene: TRBV5-6; CDR3aa: CASRRTGVRDYGYTF; CDR3nt: TGTGCCAGCAGACGGACCGGGGTTAGGGACTATGGCTACACCTTC
d_gene: TRBD2; len: 11; abundance: many; j_gene: TRBJ2-1; v_gene: TRBV6-5; CDR3aa: CASSKGLKQFF; CDR3nt: TGTGCCAGCAGTAAGGGACTAAAGCAGTTCTTC
d_gene: TRBD2; len: 16; abundance: .; j_gene: TRBJ2-7; v_gene: TRBV15; CDR3aa: CATSRDLRESTYEQYF; CDR3nt: TGTGCCACCAGCAGAGATTTGCGGGAGTCAACCTACGAGCAGTACTTC
d_gene: .; len: 14; abundance: .; j_gene: TRBJ2-7; v_gene: TRBV25-1; CDR3aa: CASRGTSPSYEQYF; CDR3nt: TGTGCCAGTCGGGGGACGTCTCCCTCCTACGAGCAGTACTTC
d_gene: .; len: 20; abundance: .; j_gene: TRBJ2-3; v_gene: TRBV15; CDR3aa: CATSRAGVESTLSSTDTQYF; CDR3nt: TGTGCCACCAGCAGAGCCGGAGTGGAATCCACCCTCTCTAGCACAGATACGCAGTATTTT
d_gene: .; len: 13; abundance: once; j_gene: TRBJ2-3; v_gene: TRBV4-3; CDR3aa: CASSRGSTDTQYF; CDR3nt: TGCGCCAGCAGCCGAGGATCCACAGATACGCAGTATTTT
d_gene: .; len: 15; abundance: once; j_gene: TRBJ2-5; v_gene: TRBV5-6; CDR3aa: CASAFYFGGRETQYF; CDR3nt: TGTGCCAGCGCTTTTTATTTCGGGGGGCGAGAGACCCAGTACTTC
d_gene: .; len: 15; abundance: .; j_gene: TRBJ2-1; v_gene: TRBV11-1; CDR3aa: CASSPTGTTYNEQFF; CDR3nt: TGTGCCAGCAGCCCTACAGGGACCACTTACAATGAGCAGTTCTTC
d_gene: TRBD2; len: 15; abundance: .; j_gene: TRBJ2-7; v_gene: TRBV9; CDR3aa: CASSGGLADSYEQYF; CDR3nt: TGTGCCAGCAGCGGAGGACTAGCGGACTCCTACGAGCAGTACTTC